Listed below are T cell receptor beta chains from one sample, sequenced in a study of blood T cell repertoires in COVID-19. TCRdb keeps only in-frame clones here, not all; method: immunoSEQ multiplex PCR. Among about 120,000 clones listed, 86% were seen once. Sequencing was performed on peripheral blood. These receptors were taken from a man aged 35 to 55 with acute or convalescent COVID-19. CDR3s include the opening cysteine and the closing phenylalanine or tryptophan. A D gene is named only where the DNA matches it firmly. The listing skips clone size in some rows; elsewhere it reads once, few, many or a size class.

abundance	d_gene	v_gene	j_gene	CDR3nt	CDR3aa
.	.	TRBV30	TRBJ1-2	TGTGCCTGGAGCCCCCAGGGGACGGGGGGCTACACCTTC	CAWSPQGTGGYTF
.	.	TRBV3-1/TRBV3-2	TRBJ1-6	TGTGCCAGCAGCCAAGATGGTCGAGGGCACCTCCACTTT	CASSQDGRGHLHF
.	TRBD1	TRBV10-3	TRBJ2-3	TGTGCCCGCAGGACAGGGGTCGCAGATACGCAGTATTTT	CARRTGVADTQYF
.	TRBD1	TRBV5-4	TRBJ2-7	TGTGCCAGCAGCTTGCGGACAGGGACCTCCTACGAGCAGTACTTC	CASSLRTGTSYEQYF
.	TRBD1	TRBV6-5	TRBJ1-2	TGTGCCACCATAAGCCGGGACAGTAGAGGCTACACCTTC	CATISRDSRGYTF
.	TRBD1	TRBV10-1	TRBJ2-7	TGCGCCAGCAGTGAATCGGGACAGGGATCGCGGGAGCAGTACTTC	CASSESGQGSREQYF
.	.	TRBV19	TRBJ2-7	TGTGCCAGTAGTTCTCAGAGGGGGAGCGTCTCCTACGAGCAGTACTTC	CASSSQRGSVSYEQYF
few	.	TRBV30	TRBJ2-7	TGTGCCTGGAGTGTACCTCCAGGACATAGGGAGTACTTC	CAWSVPPGHREYF
.	.	TRBV5-4	TRBJ1-1	TGTGCCAGCACCCCGACAGGTTTGAACACTGAAGCTTTCTTT	CASTPTGLNTEAFF
.	TRBD1	TRBV7-2	TRBJ1-3	TGTGCCAGCAGCTTCGACAGGGCAAGCTCTGGAAACACCATATATTTT	CASSFDRASSGNTIYF
.	TRBD1	TRBV14	TRBJ1-6	TGTGCCAGCAGCCGTGGGACAGGGAATTCACCCCTCCACTTT	CASSRGTGNSPLHF
.	TRBD1	TRBV9	TRBJ2-1	TGTGCCAGCAGCGGGGGACAGGGTATTTTCAATGAGCAGTTCTTC	CASSGGQGIFNEQFF
.	.	TRBV4-2	TRBJ1-5	TGTGCCAGCAGCCTGACTGAGTTAAATCAGCCCCAGCATTTT	CASSLTELNQPQHF